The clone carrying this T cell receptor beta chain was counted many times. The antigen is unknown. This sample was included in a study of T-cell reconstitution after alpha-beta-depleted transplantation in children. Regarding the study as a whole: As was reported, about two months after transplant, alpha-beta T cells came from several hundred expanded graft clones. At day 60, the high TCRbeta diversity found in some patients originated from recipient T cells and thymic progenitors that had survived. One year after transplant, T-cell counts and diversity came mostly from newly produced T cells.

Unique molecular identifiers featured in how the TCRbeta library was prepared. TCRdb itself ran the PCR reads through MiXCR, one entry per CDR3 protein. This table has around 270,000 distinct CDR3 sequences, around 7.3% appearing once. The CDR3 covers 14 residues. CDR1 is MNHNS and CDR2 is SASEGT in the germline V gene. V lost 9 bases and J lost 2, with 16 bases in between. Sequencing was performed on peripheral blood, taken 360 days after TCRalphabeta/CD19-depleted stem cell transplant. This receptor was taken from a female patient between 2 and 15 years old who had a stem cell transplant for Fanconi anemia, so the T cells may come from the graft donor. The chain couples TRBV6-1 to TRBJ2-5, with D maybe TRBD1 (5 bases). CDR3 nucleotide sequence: TGTGCCAGTCTAGGGGTACAGCTACAAGAGACCCAGTACTTC. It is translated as CASLGVQLQETQYF.